The clone carrying this T cell receptor beta chain occurred a few times. Methods used by the authors: Reference gene primer amplification gave estimated nucleated cell counts. TCRdb keeps only in-frame clones here, not all; method: immunoSEQ multiplex PCR. Clonal size and the V and J genes are those of that table, whereas D and trimming came from the DNA. Seen here are approximately 190,000 clones, roughly nine tenths observed once, and the top ten hold 2% to 2.5%. Trimming took 5 bases from V and 6 from J; bases not matched to a gene: 5. Germline CDR1 reads MNHNS; CDR2 reads SASEGT. The CDR3 is 14 residues long. This entry is derived from a study of blood T cell repertoires in COVID-19. Study context: Samples of COVID-19 (acute and convalescent) were obtained from the United States, Italy and Spain. T cells, B-cell-depleted T cells, or PBMCs provided the cDNA or gDNA that served as material.

This TCR was sampled from a man in his 70s with active or convalescent COVID-19. V is TRBV6-1 and J is TRBJ2-4; 9 bases align to TRBD1. Sequencing was done on a sample of peripheral blood. CDR3 residues: CASSPQGAPNIQYF. The CDR3, as DNA: TGTGCCAGCAGTCCACAGGGGGCGCCAAACATTCAGTACTTC.